Below are 18 T cell receptor beta chains sequenced from a single sample in a study of OX40 agonist ivuxolimab in advanced cancers. Using immunoSEQ multiplex PCR, the repertoire was profiled, and TCRdb retains in-frame clones only, with some absent. The sample has approximately 94,000 clones; under 95% are singletons. This material consisted of CD4+ or CD8+ T cells sorted from blood, taken in a trial of the OX40 agonist ivuxolimab. The receptors originated from an adult with an advanced solid tumor such as melanoma, head and neck, liver or kidney cancer.

The chain joins TRBV9 to TRBJ2-3; possibly TRBD2 for D (6 bases). V dropped 0 bases and J dropped 5 bases, with 10 bases sitting between them. Germline CDR1 and CDR2: SGDLS and YYNGEE. The CDR3 is made up of 14 amino acids. The CDR3 here is CASSVGGDGDTQYF. The CDR3 DNA sequence: TGTGCCAGCAGCGTAGGCGGGGACGGAGATACGCAGTATTTT.

The rearrangement joins TRBV30 to TRBJ1-3; no clear D gene. The CDR3 extends over 17 amino acids. Trimming shortened V by 0 bases and J by 2 bases, and 17 bases separated the two germline ends. Germline assignment: CDR1 GTSNPN and CDR2 SVGIG (reference sequence). The CDR3 coding sequence is TGTGCCTGGAGTGTAGCCGATTTCGGAGATACTGGAAACACCATATATTTT. This gives the protein CAWSVADFGDTGNTIYF.

V and J are TRBV10-1 and TRBJ2-1, with 11 bases aligning to TRBD2. Germline V gives CDR1 WNHNN, CDR2 SYGVQD (reference sequence). This CDR3 has 14 amino acids. The V segment lost 3 bases and the J segment 10 bases; nucleotides outside the gene matches: 5. CDR3 coding DNA: TGCGCCAGCAGTGATAGAACTAGCGGGAGAGAGCAGTTCTTC. Protein sequence: CASSDRTSGREQFF.

The rearrangement joins TRBV9 to TRBJ2-1; D is unresolved. Germline-derived CDR1 and CDR2 are SGDLS and YYNGEE. The CDR3 is 16 amino acids. Trimming took off 3 bases at V and 0 bases at J, with 13 bases between the two ends. CDR3 in amino acids: CASSGWQASSYNEQFF. Here the CDR3 DNA reads TGTGCCAGCAGCGGGTGGCAGGCCAGCTCCTACAATGAGCAGTTCTTC.

The V and J genes are TRBV9 and TRBJ1-2, with 12 bases lining up with TRBD1. The CDR3 has 16 residues. CDR1 SGDLS and CDR2 YYNGEE come from the germline V gene. Trimming cost V 4 bases and J 3 bases; bases outside gene matches: 7. CDR3 residues: CASSLGTGGFYYGYTF. The CDR3 coding sequence is TGTGCCAGCAGCCTAGGGACAGGGGGCTTTTACTATGGCTACACCTTC.

The gene calls are TRBV6-1 and TRBJ2-7; either TRBD1 or TRBD2 may fit D (6 bases each). V was shortened by 7 bases and J by 5 bases, with 21 bases between the two germline ends. CDR3 size: 15 residues. In germline, CDR1 is MNHNS, CDR2 SASEGT. CDR3 in amino acids: CASTPSWGARDEQYF. The CDR3 coding sequence is TGTGCCAGCACTCCCTCGTGGGGGGCTCGGGACGAGCAGTACTTC.

This clone occurred once. The chain recombines TRBV27 with TRBJ2-7; a weak D match, TRBD2 (5 bases). V lost 2 bases, J lost 4 bases, and 15 bases lay in between. Germline-derived CDR1 and CDR2 are MNHEY and SMNVEV (reference sequence). The CDR3 has 15 residues. For the CDR3, the DNA is TGTGCCAGCAGTTTAAGCGGCCAAAGAGTGTACGAGCAGTACTTC. Translated, it gives CASSLSGQRVYEQYF.

The chain recombines TRBV6-5 with TRBJ1-1; D is unresolved. This CDR3 spans 13 amino acids. Germline V gene data show CDR1 as MNHEY and CDR2 as SVGAGI. Between the trimmed V and J ends, which lost 6 bases and 1 base, there was a span of 9 bases. The CDR3 nucleotides are TGTGCCAGCAGCCCTCTCAGGAACACTGAAGCTTTCTTT. Amino acids: CASSPLRNTEAFF.

V usage is TRBV7-2 and J usage is TRBJ2-3, with D perhaps matching TRBD2 (6 bases). Trimming pared 5 bases from V and 4 bases from J, leaving 19 bases between. The CDR3 is 16 residues long. Germline CDR1 reads SGHTA; CDR2 reads FQGNSA. CDR3 in DNA: TGTGCCAGCAGCCTTTCAGCGGGTTTCAGGTCAGATACGCAGTATTTT. Protein: CASSLSAGFRSDTQYF.

The V gene is TRBV29-1, the J gene TRBJ1-2, with a weak D call TRBD1 (6 bases). Trimming left V 3 bases short and J 2 bases short, with 10 bases between. The CDR3 runs to 13 residues. Germline CDR1 SQVTM, CDR2 ANQGSEA. CDR3 protein: CSVDLDRNYGYTF. CDR3 DNA: TGCAGCGTTGACCTAGACAGGAACTATGGCTACACCTTC.

In regard to this clone: The sample holds other DNA sequences that translate to the same CDR3. The V and J genes are TRBV9 and TRBJ1-4; TRBD1 agrees at 9 bases. The V and J ends lost 3 bases and 5 bases, in that order; junction bases with no gene match: 5. Germline CDR1 reads SGDLS; CDR2 reads YYNGEE. The CDR3 is 15 amino acids. The CDR3 sequence is CASSGKGQGNEKLFF. CDR3 nucleotide sequence: TGTGCCAGCAGCGGAAAGGGACAGGGAAATGAAAAACTGTTTTTT.

V usage is TRBV19 and J usage is TRBJ1-1, with TRBD1 matching over 7 bases. J gave up 1 base and V 1 base, and 3 bases lay outside the gene matches. The length of the CDR3 is 15 residues. Germline V gene lookup returns CDR1 LNHDA and CDR2 SQIVND (reference sequence). CDR3 in DNA: TGTGCCAGTAGTATAGGGGCAGGGGGGAACACTGAAGCTTTCTTT. Translated, it gives CASSIGAGGNTEAFF.

This clone was recorded once. The chain joins TRBV18 to TRBJ2-7, with 7 positions matching TRBD1. The CDR3 loop spans 13 amino acids. From germline, CDR1 is KGHSH and CDR2 LQKENI. Trimming took 3 bases from V and 3 from J; bases not matched to a gene: 2. This CDR3 reads CASSPQGDYEQYF. In DNA form, the CDR3 reads TGTGCCAGCTCACCGCAGGGGGACTACGAGCAGTACTTC.

Details on this clone: Other DNA sequences within the sample encode an identical CDR3. In DNA, the CDR3 is TGTGCCAGTAGTATAGGTGACAGTTTGTATGGCTACACCTTC. This gives the protein CASSIGDSLYGYTF. The chain joins TRBV19 to TRBJ1-2, with D maybe TRBD1 (5 bases). The germline gives CDR1 LNHDA, CDR2 SQIVND (reference sequence). CDR3 length: 14 residues. Trimming shortened V by 1 base and J by 5 bases, and 11 bases separated the two germline ends.

The chain employs TRBV27 and TRBJ1-5; D might be TRBD1 (5 bases). The germline V and J ends were trimmed by 0 bases and 2 bases, with 14 bases remaining between them. The CDR3 sequence is 17 residues long. Germline CDR1 reads MNHEY; CDR2 reads SMNVEV (reference sequence). CDR3 sequence (DNA): TGTGCCAGCAGTTTATCCGCTACGGGGCAGGGCAATCAGCCCCAGCATTTT. Its translation is CASSLSATGQGNQPQHF.

The CDR3 sequence: CASSLLGQGFVNEQFF. CDR3 sequence (DNA): TGTGCCAGCAGTTTATTGGGACAGGGATTTGTAAATGAGCAGTTCTTC. The chain links TRBV6-5 to TRBJ2-1; 9 bases align to TRBD1. The germline V gene encodes CDR1 MNHEY and CDR2 SVGAGI. Trimming at V came to 4 bases and at J to 7 bases, leaving 11 bases not matched to a gene. The CDR3 spans 16 residues.

The gene calls are TRBV29-1 and TRBJ2-7; D may be TRBD1 (6 bases). V lost 6 bases, J lost 7 bases, and 22 bases lay in between. The CDR3 loop spans 14 amino acids. Germline CDR1 is SQVTM and CDR2 is ANQGSEA. CDR3 loop: CSVVLTGSLREQYF. CDR3 in DNA: TGCAGCGTCGTCCTAACAGGGAGTCTAAGGGAGCAGTACTTC.

The chain links TRBV7-8 to TRBJ2-7; D gene ambiguous. With 2 bases removed from V and 4 bases from J, the gap between germline ends came to 9 bases. Germline values: CDR1 SGHVS, CDR2 FQNEAQ. This CDR3 contains 13 residues. The CDR3 spells CASSLRPRYEQYF. CDR3 DNA sequence: TGTGCCAGCAGCTTAAGACCCAGGTACGAGCAGTACTTC.